The 7 T cell receptor beta chains reported below all come from one sample, sequenced in a study. TCRdb re-called the 5' RACE reads with MiXCR, one entry per CDR3 protein. The sample records just under 65,000 distinct CDR3 sequences, 20% to 25% being singletons. Sequenced sample: memory CD4+ T cells sorted from a lymph node. This sample's subset: memory CD4+ T cells, CD4+CD45RO+CD25-. The receptors come from a female donor with breast cancer.

This clonotype has a count of ten or more. V is TRBV20-1 and J is TRBJ2-3, with unresolved D. The V end was cut by 1 base, the J end by 0 bases, with 11 bases between. The germline gives CDR1 DFQATT, CDR2 SNEGSKA (reference sequence). The CDR3 length is 15 residues. This CDR3 reads CSARVAVASTDTQYF. In DNA, the CDR3 is TGCAGTGCTAGAGTTGCGGTGGCTAGCACAGATACGCAGTATTTT.

The sample holds many counts of this clonotype. DNA for the CDR3: TGCAGTGCGGCCGGGACAGGGAAGACGTACTATGGCTACACCTTC. This codes for CSAAGTGKTYYGYTF. This chain uses TRBV20-1 with TRBJ1-2; 9 positions match TRBD1. With V trimmed by 6 bases and J by 3 bases, 11 bases remained unmatched. The CDR3 length is 15 residues. From germline, CDR1 is DFQATT and CDR2 SNEGSKA (reference sequence).

This clonotype appeared a few times. The CDR3 nucleotides read TGCAGTGCTAGAGTCTGGGGGCAAGAGACCCAGTACTTC. Amino acid sequence: CSARVWGQETQYF. This chain connects TRBV20-1 to TRBJ2-5, with D possibly being TRBD1 or TRBD2 (5 bases each). The CDR3 covers 13 residues. Trimming took 1 base from V and 2 from J, leaving 8 bases between them. Germline V lookup: CDR1 DFQATT, CDR2 SNEGSKA (reference sequence).

V gene TRBV5-4 combines with J gene TRBJ2-7; no definite D call. V gave up 1 base and J gave up 5 bases, with 13 bases separating them. CDR3 length equals 14 residues. CDR1 and CDR2 (germline): SGHNT, YYREEE (reference sequence). The CDR3 region is CASSLTAFRDEQYF. The CDR3 DNA reads as TGTGCCAGCAGCTTGACCGCCTTCCGAGACGAGCAGTACTTC.

This clonotype was counted at least ten times. The genes are TRBV12-3 or TRBV12-4 and TRBJ1-1; 7 bases map to TRBD1. V trimming: 6 bases; J trimming: 6 bases; junction bases outside the gene matches: 7. This CDR3 spans 13 amino acids. CDR3 coding DNA: TGTGCCAGCAGCCGGGACAGTCGGGCTGAAGCTTTCTTT. This encodes CASSRDSRAEAFF.

This clonotype was seen ten or more times. The chain combines TRBV6-2 or TRBV6-3 with TRBJ2-1, with a possible D match to TRBD2 (5 bases). V was cut by 11 bases and J by 3 bases, with 8 bases left in between. The CDR3 runs to 11 residues. CDR1 and CDR2 (germline): MNHEY, SVGEGT. The CDR3 DNA sequence: TGTGCCTGCGGAGGCTACAATGAGCAGTTCTTC. This sequence encodes CACGGYNEQFF.

The chain uses TRBV5-1 and TRBJ2-1; tentatively, D is TRBD2 (6 bases). Trimming took 4 bases from V and 12 from J, leaving 20 bases between them. Germline CDR1 SGHRS, CDR2 YFSETQ. The CDR3 consists of 14 residues. Here the CDR3 reads CASSPPVVSGVQFF. The CDR3 DNA follows: TGCGCCAGCAGCCCCCCGGTTGTTAGCGGCGTGCAGTTCTTC.